The source of this T cell receptor (beta chain) is a study of T cells in Graves' hyperthyroidism and ophthalmopathy. Study at large: Before any treatment, at initial diagnosis, peripheral blood was collected.

This clonotype was seen ten or more times. What was amplified from RNA transcripts were TCR beta CDR3 regions. With the HTBI primer set, the TCR CDR3 went through a first round of RT-PCR. Using its own MiXCR run on the multiplex PCR reads, TCRdb lists one record per CDR3 protein. Among about 640,000 distinct CDR3 sequences, roughly 14% were seen once, and the ten largest hold about an eighth. Trimming left V 7 bases short and J 4 bases short, with 8 bases between. The CDR3 contains 11 residues. The V and J genes are TRBV12-3 or TRBV12-4 and TRBJ2-7; D unresolved. Sequenced input: blood. This TCR was recovered from a woman in her 50s with Graves' ophthalmopathy. For the CDR3, the DNA is TGTGCCAGCACCTACGGGTACGAGCAGTACTTC. It encodes CASTYGYEQYF.